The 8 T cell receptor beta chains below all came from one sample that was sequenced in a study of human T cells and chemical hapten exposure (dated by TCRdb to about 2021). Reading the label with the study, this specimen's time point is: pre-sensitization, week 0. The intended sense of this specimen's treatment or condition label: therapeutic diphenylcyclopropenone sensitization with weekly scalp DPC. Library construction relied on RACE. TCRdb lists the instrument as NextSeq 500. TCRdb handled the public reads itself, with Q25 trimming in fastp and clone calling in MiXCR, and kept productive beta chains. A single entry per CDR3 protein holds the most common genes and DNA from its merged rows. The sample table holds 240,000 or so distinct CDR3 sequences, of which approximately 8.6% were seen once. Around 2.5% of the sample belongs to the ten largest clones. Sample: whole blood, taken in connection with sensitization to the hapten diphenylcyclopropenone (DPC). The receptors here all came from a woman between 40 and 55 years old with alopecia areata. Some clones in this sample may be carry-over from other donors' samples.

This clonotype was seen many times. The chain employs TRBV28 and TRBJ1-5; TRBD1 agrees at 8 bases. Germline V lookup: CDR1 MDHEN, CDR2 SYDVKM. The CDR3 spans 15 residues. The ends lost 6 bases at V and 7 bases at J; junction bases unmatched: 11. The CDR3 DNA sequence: TGTGCCAGCAGCTCCACCGGGACAGGTTGGCAGCCCCAGCATTTT. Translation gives CASSSTGTGWQPQHF.

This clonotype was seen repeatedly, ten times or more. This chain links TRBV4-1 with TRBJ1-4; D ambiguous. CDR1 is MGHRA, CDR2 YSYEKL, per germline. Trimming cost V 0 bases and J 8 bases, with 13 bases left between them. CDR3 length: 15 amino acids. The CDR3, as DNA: TGCGCCAGCAGCCAAGATGCGGGAACGGGGGAAAAACTGTTTTTT. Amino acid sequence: CASSQDAGTGEKLFF.

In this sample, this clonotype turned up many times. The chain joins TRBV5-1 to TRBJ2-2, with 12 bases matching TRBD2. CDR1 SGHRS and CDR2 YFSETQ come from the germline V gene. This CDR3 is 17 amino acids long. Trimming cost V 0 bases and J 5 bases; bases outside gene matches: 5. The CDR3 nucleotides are TGCGCCAGCAGCTTGGTCCTGACTAGCGGGAGTACCGGGGAGCTGTTTTTT. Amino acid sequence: CASSLVLTSGSTGELFF.

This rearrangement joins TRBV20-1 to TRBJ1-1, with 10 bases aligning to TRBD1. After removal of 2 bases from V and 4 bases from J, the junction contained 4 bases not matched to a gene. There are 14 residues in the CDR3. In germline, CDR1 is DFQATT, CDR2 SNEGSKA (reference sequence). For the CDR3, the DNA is TGCAGTGCTAGAAGGACAGGGGGGGCCACTGAAGCTTTCTTT. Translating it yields CSARRTGGATEAFF.

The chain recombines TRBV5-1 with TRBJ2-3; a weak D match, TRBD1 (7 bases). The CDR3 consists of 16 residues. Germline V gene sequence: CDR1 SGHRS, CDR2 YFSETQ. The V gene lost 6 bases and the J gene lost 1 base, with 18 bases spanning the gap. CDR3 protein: CASKRGGQDRTDTQYF. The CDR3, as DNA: TGCGCCAGCAAGAGGGGAGGACAGGATCGCACAGATACGCAGTATTTT.

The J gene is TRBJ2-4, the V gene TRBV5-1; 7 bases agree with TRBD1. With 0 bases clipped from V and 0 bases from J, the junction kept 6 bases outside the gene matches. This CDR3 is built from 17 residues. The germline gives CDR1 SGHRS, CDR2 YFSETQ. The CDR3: CASSLAPDRLAKNIQYF. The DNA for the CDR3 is TGCGCCAGCAGCTTGGCCCCGGACAGGCTAGCCAAAAACATTCAGTACTTC.

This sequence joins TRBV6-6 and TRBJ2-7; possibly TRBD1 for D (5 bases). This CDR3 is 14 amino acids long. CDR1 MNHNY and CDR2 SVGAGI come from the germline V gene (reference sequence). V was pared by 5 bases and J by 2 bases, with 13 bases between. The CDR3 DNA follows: TGTGCCAGCAGTCGCTCAGGGTCAACCTACGAGCAGTACTTC. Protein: CASSRSGSTYEQYF.

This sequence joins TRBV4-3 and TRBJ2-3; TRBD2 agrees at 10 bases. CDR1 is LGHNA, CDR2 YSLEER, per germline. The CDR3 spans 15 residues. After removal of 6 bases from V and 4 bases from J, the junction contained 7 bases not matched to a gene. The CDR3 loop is CASSVAGGEPDTQYF. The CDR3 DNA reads TGCGCCAGCAGTGTAGCGGGAGGCGAGCCAGATACGCAGTATTTT.